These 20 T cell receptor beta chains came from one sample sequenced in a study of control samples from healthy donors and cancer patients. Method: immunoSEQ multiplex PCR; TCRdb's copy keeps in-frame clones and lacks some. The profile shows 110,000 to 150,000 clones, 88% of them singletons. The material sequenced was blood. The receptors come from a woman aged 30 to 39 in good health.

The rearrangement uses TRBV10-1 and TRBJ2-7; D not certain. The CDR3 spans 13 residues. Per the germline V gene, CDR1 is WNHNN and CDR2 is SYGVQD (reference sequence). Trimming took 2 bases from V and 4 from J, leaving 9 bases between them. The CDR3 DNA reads TGCGCCAGCAGTGAGGGGCCCTTATACGAGCAGTACTTC. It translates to CASSEGPLYEQYF.

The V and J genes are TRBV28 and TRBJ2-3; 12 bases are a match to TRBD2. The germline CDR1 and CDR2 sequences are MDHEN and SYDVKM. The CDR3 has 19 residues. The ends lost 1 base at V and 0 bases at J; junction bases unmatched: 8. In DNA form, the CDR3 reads TGTGCCAGCAGTTTATCTGGGACTAGCGGGCAATCTAGCACAGATACGCAGTATTTT. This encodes CASSLSGTSGQSSTDTQYF.

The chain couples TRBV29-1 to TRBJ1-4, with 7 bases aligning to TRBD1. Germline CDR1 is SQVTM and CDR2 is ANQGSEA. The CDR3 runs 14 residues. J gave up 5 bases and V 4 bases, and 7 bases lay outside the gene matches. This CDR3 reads CSVGRGDGNEKLFF. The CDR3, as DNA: TGCAGCGTTGGCAGGGGGGATGGGAATGAAAAACTGTTTTTT.

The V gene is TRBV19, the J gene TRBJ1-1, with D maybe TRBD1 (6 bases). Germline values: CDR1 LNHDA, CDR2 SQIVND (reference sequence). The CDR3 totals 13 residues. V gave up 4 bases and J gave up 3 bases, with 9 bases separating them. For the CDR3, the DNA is TGTGCCAGTAGTAGGGACACCGACACTGAAGCTTTCTTT. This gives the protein CASSRDTDTEAFF.

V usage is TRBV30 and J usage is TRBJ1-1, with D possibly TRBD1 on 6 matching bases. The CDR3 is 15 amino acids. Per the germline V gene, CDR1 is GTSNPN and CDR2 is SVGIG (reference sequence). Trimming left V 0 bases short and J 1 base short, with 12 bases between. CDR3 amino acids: CAWSVPGHTNTEAFF. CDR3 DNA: TGTGCCTGGAGTGTTCCGGGACATACGAACACTGAAGCTTTCTTT. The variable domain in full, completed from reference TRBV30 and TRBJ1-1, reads SQTIHQWPATLVQPVGSPLSLECTVEGTSNPNLYWYRQAAGRGLQLLFYSVGIGQISSEVPQNLSASRPQDRQFILSSKKLLLSDSGFYLCAWSVPGHTNTEAFFGQGTRLTVV.

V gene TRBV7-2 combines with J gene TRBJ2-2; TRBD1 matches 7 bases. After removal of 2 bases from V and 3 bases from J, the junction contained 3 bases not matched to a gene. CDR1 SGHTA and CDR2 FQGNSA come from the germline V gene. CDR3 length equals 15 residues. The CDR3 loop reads CASSLTGQYTGELFF. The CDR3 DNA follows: TGTGCCAGCAGCTTAACGGGACAGTACACCGGGGAGCTGTTTTTT.

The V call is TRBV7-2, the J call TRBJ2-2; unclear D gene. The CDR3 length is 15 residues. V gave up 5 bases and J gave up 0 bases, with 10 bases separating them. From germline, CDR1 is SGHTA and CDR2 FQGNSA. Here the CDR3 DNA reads TGTGCCAGCAGCCCAGTTTCCGCGAACACCGGGGAGCTGTTTTTT. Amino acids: CASSPVSANTGELFF.

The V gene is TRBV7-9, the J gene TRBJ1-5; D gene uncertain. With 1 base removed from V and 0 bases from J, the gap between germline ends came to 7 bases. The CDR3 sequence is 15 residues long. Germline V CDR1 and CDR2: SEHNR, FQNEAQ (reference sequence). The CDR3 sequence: CASSLGGDSNQPQHF. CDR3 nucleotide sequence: TGTGCCAGCAGCTTAGGGGGAGATAGCAATCAGCCCCAGCATTTT.

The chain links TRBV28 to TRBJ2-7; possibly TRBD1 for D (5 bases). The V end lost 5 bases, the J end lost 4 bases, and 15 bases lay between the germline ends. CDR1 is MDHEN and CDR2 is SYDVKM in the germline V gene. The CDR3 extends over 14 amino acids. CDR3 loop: CASSRTPRQYEQYF. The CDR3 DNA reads TGTGCCAGCAGTAGAACCCCCCGACAGTACGAGCAGTACTTC.

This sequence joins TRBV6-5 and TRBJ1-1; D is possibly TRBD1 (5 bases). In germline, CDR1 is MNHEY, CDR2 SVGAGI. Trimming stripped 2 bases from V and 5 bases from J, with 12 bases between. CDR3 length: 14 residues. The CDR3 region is CASSYGQGETEAFF. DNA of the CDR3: TGTGCCAGCAGTTACGGCCAGGGAGAGACTGAAGCTTTCTTT.

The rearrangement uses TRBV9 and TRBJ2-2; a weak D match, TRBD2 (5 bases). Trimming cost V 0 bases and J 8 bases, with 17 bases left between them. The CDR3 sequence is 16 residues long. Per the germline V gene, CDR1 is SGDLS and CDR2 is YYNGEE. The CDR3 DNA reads TGTGCCAGCAGCGTAGTTCAGGTCCCTCGGAGGGGGGAGCTGTTTTTT. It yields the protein CASSVVQVPRRGELFF. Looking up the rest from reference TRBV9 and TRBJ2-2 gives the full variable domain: DSGVTQTPKHLITATGQRVTLRCSPRSGDLSVYWYQQSLDQGLQFLIQYYNGEERAKGNILERFSAQQFPDLHSELNLSSLELGDSALYFCASSVVQVPRRGELFFGEGSRLTVL.

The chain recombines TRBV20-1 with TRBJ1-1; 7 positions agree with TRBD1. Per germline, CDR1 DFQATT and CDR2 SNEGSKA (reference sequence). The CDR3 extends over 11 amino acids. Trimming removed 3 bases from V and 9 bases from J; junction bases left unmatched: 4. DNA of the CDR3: TGCAGTGCTAGTACGAGGGGGCAAGCTTTCTTT. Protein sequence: CSASTRGQAFF.

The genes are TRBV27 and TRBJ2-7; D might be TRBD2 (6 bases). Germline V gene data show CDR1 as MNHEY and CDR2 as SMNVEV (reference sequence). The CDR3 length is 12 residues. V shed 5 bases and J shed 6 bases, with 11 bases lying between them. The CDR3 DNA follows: TGTGCCAGCAGTCCCCGGGGGACCGAGCAGTACTTC. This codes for CASSPRGTEQYF.

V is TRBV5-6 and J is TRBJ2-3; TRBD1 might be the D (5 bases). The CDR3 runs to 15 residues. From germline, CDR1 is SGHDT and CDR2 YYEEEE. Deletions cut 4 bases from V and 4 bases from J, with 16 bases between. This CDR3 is CASSPTRDFADTQYF. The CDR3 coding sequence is TGTGCCAGCAGCCCGACCAGGGATTTTGCAGATACGCAGTATTTT.

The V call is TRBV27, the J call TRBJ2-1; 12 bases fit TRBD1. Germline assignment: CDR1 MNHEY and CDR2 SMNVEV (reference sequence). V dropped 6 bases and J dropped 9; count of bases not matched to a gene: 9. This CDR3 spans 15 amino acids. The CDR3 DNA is TGTGCCAGCAGGGACCCGGGACAGGGGGCTGGTGAGCAGTTCTTC. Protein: CASRDPGQGAGEQFF.

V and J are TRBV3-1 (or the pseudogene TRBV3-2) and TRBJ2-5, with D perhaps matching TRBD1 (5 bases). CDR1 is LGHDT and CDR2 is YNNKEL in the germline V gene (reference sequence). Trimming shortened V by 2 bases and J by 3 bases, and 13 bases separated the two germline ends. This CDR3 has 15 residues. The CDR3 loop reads CASSQRGDREETQYF. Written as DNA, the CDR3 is TGTGCCAGCAGCCAAAGAGGCGACAGAGAAGAGACCCAGTACTTC.

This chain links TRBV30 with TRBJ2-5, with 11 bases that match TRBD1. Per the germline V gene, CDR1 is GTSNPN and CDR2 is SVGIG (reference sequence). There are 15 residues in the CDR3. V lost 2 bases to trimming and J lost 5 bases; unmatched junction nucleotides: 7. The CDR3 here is CAWSPGQGGVETQYF. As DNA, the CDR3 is TGTGCCTGGAGTCCGGGACAGGGGGGAGTGGAGACCCAGTACTTC.

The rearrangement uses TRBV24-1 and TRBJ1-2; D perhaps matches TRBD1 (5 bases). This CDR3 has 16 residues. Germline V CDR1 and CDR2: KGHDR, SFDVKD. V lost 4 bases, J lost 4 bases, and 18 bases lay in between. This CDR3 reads CATSDPLTRGTYGYTF. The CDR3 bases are TGTGCCACCAGTGACCCTTTGACACGGGGGACCTATGGCTACACCTTC.

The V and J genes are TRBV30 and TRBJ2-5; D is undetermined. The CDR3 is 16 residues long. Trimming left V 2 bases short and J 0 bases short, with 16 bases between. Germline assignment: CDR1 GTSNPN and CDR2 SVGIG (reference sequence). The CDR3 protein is CAWSFKWAQYQETQYF. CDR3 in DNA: TGTGCCTGGAGTTTTAAGTGGGCACAATACCAAGAGACCCAGTACTTC.

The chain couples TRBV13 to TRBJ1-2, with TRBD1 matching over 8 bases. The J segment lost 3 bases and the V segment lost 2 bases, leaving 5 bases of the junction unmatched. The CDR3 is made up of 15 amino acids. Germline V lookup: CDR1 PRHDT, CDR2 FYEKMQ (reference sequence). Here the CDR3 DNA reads TGTGCCAGCAGCTTAAGAGAGACAGGGGACTATGGCTACACCTTC. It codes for CASSLRETGDYGYTF.